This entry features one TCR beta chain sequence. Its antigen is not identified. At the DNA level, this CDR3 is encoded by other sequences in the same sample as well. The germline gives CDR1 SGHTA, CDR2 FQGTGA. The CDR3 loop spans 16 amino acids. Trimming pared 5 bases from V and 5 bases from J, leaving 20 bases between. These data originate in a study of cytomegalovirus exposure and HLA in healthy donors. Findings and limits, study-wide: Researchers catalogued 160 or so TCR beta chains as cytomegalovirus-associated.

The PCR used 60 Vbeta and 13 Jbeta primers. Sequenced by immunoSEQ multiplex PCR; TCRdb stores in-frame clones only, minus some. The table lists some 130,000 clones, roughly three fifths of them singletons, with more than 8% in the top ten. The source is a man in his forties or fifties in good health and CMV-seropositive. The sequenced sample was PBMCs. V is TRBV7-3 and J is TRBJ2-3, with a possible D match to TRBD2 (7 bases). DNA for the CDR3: TGTGCCAGCAGCGTATCCTGGGGGGGCAGTGAAGATACGCAGTATTTT. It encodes CASSVSWGGSEDTQYF. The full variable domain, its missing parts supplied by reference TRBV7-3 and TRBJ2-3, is GAGVSQTPSNKVTEKGKYVELRCDPISGHTALYWYRQSLGQGPEFLIYFQGTGAADDSGLPNDRFFAVRPEGSVSTLKIQRTERGDSAVYLCASSVSWGGSEDTQYFGPGTRLTVL.